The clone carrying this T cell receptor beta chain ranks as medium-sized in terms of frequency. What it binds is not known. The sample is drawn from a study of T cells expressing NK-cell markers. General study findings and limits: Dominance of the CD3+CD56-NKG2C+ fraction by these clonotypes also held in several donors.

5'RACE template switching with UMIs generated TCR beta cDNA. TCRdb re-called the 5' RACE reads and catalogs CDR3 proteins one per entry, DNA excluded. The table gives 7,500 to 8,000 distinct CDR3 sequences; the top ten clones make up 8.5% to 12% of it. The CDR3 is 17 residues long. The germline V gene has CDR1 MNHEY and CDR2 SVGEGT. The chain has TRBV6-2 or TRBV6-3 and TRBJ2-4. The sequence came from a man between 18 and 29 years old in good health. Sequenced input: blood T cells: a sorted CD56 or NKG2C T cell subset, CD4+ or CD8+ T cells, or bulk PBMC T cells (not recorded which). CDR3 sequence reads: CASSYPGQPLAKNIQYF.